These 2 T cell receptor beta chains share one sample of origin, sequenced in a study of blood T cell repertoires in COVID-19. Assay: immunoSEQ multiplex PCR; the TCRdb copy retains only in-frame clones and omits some. This sample has approximately 140,000 clones, with 80% to 85% found just once. Material for sequencing was PBMCs or T cells enriched from blood (not recorded which). All receptors come from a woman aged 50 to 60 who had been exposed to COVID-19.

This clone has a single count. The chain couples TRBV18 to TRBJ1-3, with D uncertain. There are 15 residues in the CDR3. Germline CDR1 and CDR2: KGHSH and LQKENI. The ends were cut back, 4 bases at V and 2 bases at J, with 12 bases in the middle. The chain's CDR3 is CASSQGTTPGNTIYF. The DNA for the CDR3 is TGTGCCAGCTCACAAGGAACGACACCTGGAAACACCATATATTTT.

This chain links TRBV19 with TRBJ1-1; 7 bases map to TRBD1. Germline trimming cut 3 bases from V and 1 base from J; bases unmatched to any gene: 5. The CDR3 is 15 residues long. Germline CDR1 is LNHDA and CDR2 is SQIVND (reference sequence). CDR3 in amino acids: CASSILGTANTEAFF. In DNA, the CDR3 is TGTGCCAGTAGTATTTTGGGGACAGCGAACACTGAAGCTTTCTTT. Drawing the rest from reference TRBV19 and TRBJ1-1, the complete variable domain is DGGITQSPKYLFRKEGQNVTLSCEQNLNHDAMYWYRQDPGQGLRLIYYSQIVNDFQKGDIAEGYSVSREKKESFPLTVTSAQKNPTAFYLCASSILGTANTEAFFGQGTRLTVV.